This T cell receptor beta chain was found in a study of T cell repertoires in cytomegalovirus infection. Whole-study findings and limits: Predominance within the ex vivo response was attributable to HLA-C-restricted CMV-specific TCR beta clonotypes.

The CDR3 loop spans 15 amino acids. Trimming stripped 6 bases from V and 2 bases from J, with 17 bases between. In germline, CDR1 is LNHDA, CDR2 SQIVND (reference sequence). TCRdb redid the calling of the reads with MiXCR, one entry per CDR3 protein. Of about a million distinct CDR3 sequences listed, more than 25% are singletons. The sample holds a few counts of this clonotype. Its antigen is unknown. The chain carries TRBV19 and TRBJ2-7; D possibly corresponds to TRBD1 (5 bases). This TCR came from a human donor in good health (CMV status not recorded). Some clones in this sample may be carry-over from other donors' samples. Specimen: cultured CD8+ T cells from PBMCs, collected from culture after CMV antigen stimulation. CDR3 sequence: CASSERAGQPYEQYF. CDR3 in DNA: TGTGCCAGTAGCGAACGCGCAGGGCAGCCCTACGAGCAGTACTTC.